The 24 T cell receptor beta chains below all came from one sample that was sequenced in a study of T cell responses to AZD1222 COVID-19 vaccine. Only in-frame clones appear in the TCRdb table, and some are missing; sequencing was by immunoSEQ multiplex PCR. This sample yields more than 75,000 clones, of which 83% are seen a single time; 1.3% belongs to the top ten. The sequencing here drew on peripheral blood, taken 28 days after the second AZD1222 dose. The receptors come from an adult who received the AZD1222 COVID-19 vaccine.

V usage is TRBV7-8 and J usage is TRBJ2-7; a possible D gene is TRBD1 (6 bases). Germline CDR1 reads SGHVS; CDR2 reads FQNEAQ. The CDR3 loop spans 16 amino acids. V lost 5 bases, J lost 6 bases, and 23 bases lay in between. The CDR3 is CASSRNRTSSGAEQYF. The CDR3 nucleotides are TGTGCCAGCAGCCGAAATAGAACATCTTCAGGGGCCGAGCAGTACTTC.

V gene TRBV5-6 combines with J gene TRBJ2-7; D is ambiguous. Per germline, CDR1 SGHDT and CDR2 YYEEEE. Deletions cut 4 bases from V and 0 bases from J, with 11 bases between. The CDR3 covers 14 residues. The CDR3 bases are TGTGCCAGCAGCCTCGGGCGGCACTCCTACGAGCAGTACTTC. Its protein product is CASSLGRHSYEQYF. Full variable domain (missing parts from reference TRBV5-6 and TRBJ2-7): DAGVTQSPTHLIKTRGQQVTLRCSPKSGHDTVSWYQQALGQGPQFIFQYYEEEERQRGNFPDRFSGHQFPNYSSELNVNALLLGDSALYLCASSLGRHSYEQYFGPGTRLTVT.

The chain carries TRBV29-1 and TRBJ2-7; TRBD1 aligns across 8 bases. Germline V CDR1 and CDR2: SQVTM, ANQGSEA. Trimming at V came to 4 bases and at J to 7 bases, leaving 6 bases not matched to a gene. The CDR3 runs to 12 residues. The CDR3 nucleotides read TGCAGCGTTGGCAGGGGGCCTGCTGAGCAGTACTTC. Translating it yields CSVGRGPAEQYF.

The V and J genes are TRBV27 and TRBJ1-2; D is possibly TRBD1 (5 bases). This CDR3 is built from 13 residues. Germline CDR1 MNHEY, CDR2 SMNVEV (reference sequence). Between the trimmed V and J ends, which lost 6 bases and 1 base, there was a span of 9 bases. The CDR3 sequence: CASSRRGNYGYTF. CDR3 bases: TGTGCCAGCAGCCGAAGGGGTAACTATGGCTACACCTTC.

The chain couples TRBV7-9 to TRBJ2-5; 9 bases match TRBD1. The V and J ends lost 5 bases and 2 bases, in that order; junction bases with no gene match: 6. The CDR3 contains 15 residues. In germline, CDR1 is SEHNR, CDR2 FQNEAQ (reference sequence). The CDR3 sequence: CASSRAGTGQETQYF. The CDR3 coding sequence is TGTGCCAGCAGCCGAGCTGGGACAGGGCAAGAGACCCAGTACTTC. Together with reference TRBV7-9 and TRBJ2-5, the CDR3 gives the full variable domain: DTGVSQNPRHKITKRGQNVTFRCDPISEHNRLYWYRQTLGQGPEFLTYFQNEAQLEKSRLLSDRFSAERPKGSFSTLEIQRTEQGDSAMYLCASSRAGTGQETQYFGPGTRLLVL.

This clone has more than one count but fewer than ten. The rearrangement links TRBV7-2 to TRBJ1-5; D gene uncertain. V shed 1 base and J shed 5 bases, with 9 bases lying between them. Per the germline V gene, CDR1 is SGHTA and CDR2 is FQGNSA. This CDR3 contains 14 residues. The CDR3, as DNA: TGTGCCAGCAGCTTAGAAGGAGGGTATCAGCCCCAGCATTTT. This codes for CASSLEGGYQPQHF.

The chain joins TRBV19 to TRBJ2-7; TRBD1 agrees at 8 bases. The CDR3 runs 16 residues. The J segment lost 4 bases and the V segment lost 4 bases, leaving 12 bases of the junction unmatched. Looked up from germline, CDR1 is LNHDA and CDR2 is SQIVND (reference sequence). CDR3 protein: CASSSSTGTGSYEQYF. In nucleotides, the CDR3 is TGTGCCAGTAGTAGTTCTACCGGGACAGGTTCATACGAGCAGTACTTC. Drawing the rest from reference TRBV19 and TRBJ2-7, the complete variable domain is DGGITQSPKYLFRKEGQNVTLSCEQNLNHDAMYWYRQDPGQGLRLIYYSQIVNDFQKGDIAEGYSVSREKKESFPLTVTSAQKNPTAFYLCASSSSTGTGSYEQYFGPGTRLTVT.

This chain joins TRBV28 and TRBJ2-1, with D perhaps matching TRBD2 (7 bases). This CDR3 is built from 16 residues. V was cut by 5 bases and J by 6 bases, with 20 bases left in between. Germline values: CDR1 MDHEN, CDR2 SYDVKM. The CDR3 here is CASSPAGGKGGNEQFF. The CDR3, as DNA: TGTGCCAGCAGTCCCGCCGGGGGGAAGGGGGGCAATGAGCAGTTCTTC.

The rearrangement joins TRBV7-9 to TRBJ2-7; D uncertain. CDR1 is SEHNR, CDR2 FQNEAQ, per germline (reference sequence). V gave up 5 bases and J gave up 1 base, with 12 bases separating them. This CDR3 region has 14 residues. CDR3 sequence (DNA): TGTGCCAGCAGCCCCCTCCCGGATTCCTACGAGCAGTACTTC. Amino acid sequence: CASSPLPDSYEQYF.

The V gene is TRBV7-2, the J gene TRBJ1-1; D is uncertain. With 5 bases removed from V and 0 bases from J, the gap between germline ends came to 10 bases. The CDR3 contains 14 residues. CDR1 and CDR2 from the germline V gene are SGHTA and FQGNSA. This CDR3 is CASSPMVLNTEAFF. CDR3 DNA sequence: TGTGCCAGCAGCCCGATGGTCCTGAACACTGAAGCTTTCTTT.

This chain's CDR3 is CASSDPGSYEQYF. CDR3 DNA: TGTGCCAGCAGCGACCCCGGAAGCTACGAGCAGTACTTC. The chain uses TRBV5-4 and TRBJ2-7; no clear D. Trimming removed 4 bases at V and 3 bases at J, with 11 bases between. The CDR3 length is 13 residues. Per the germline V gene, CDR1 is SGHNT and CDR2 is YYREEE (reference sequence). The variable domain in full, completed from reference TRBV5-4 and TRBJ2-7, reads ETGVTQSPTHLIKTRGQQVTLRCSSQSGHNTVSWYQQALGQGPQFIFQYYREEENGRGNFPPRFSGLQFPNYSSELNVNALELDDSALYLCASSDPGSYEQYFGPGTRLTVT.

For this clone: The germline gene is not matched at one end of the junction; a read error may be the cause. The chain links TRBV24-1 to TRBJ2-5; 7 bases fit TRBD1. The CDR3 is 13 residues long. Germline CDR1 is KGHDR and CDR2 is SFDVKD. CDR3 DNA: TGTGCCACCAGTGTAGGGGGCCAAGGGACCCAGTACTTC. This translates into CATSVGGQGTQYF.

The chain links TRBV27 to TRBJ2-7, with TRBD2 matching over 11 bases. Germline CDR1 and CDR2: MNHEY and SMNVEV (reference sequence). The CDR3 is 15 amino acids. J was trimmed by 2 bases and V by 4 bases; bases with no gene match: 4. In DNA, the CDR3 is TGTGCCAGCAGTTCCCTAGCGGGAGGAACCTACGAGCAGTACTTC. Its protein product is CASSSLAGGTYEQYF.

DNA of the CDR3: TGTGCCATCAGCCTTATGGGGGGTGGCAATGAGCAGTTCTTC. Amino acid sequence: CAISLMGGGNEQFF. The chain links TRBV10-3 to TRBJ2-1, with D tentatively TRBD2 (6 bases). This CDR3 is 14 amino acids long. The V end was cut by 6 bases, the J end by 6 bases, with 15 bases between. In germline, CDR1 is ENHRY, CDR2 SYGVKD.

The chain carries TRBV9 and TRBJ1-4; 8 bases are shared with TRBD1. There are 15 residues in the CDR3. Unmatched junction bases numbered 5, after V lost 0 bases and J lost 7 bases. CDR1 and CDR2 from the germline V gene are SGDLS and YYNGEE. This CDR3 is CASSVGAGGGEKLFF. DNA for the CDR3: TGTGCCAGCAGCGTAGGTGCAGGGGGCGGTGAAAAACTGTTTTTT.

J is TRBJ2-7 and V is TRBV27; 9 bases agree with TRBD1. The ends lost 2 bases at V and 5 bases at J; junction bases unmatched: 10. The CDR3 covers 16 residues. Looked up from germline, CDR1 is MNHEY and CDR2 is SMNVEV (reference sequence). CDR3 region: CASSLTVQGAGNEQYF. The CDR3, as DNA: TGTGCCAGCAGTTTAACTGTACAGGGGGCGGGGAACGAGCAGTACTTC.

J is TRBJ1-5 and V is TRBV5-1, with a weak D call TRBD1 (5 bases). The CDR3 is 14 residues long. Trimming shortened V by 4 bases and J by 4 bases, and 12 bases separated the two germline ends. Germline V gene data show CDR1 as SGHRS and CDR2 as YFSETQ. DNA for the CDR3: TGCGCCAGCAGCGCGGGCGACAGTAATCAGCCCCAGCATTTT. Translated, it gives CASSAGDSNQPQHF.

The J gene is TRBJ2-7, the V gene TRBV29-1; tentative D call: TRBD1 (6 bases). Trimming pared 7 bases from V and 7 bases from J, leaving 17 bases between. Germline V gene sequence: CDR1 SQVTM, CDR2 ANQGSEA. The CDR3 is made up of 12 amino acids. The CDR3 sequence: CSAGHPAGEQYF. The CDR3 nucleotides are TGCAGCGCGGGACATCCCGCCGGGGAGCAGTACTTC.

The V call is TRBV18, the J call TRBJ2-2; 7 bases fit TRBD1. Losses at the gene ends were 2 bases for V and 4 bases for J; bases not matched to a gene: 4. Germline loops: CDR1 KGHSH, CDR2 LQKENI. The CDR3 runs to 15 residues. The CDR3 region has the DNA TGTGCCAGCTCACCAGGACAGGTGGGCACCGGGGAGCTGTTTTTT. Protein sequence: CASSPGQVGTGELFF.

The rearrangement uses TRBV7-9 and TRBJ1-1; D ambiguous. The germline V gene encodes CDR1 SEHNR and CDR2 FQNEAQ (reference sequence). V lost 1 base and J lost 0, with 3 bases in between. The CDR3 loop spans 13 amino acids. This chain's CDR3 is CASSLEVNTEAFF. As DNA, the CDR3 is TGTGCCAGCAGCTTAGAAGTGAACACTGAAGCTTTCTTT.

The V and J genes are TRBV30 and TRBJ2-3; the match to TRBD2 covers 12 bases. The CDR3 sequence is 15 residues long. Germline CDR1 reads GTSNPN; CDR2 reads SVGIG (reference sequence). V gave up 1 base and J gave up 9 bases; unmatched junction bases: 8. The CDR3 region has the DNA TGTGCCTGGAGTGGACTAGCGGGAGCTTTGGTCACGCAGTATTTT. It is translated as CAWSGLAGALVTQYF.

The CDR3 sequence: CASSLARGGDGYTF. CDR3 coding DNA: TGTGCCAGCAGCTTAGCGAGAGGAGGAGATGGCTACACCTTC. The rearrangement uses TRBV7-2 and TRBJ1-2, with D unclear. The CDR3 totals 14 residues. V lost 0 bases, J lost 6 bases, and 11 bases lay in between. Per germline, CDR1 SGHTA and CDR2 FQGNSA. The full variable domain, its missing parts supplied by reference TRBV7-2 and TRBJ1-2, is GAGVSQSPSNKVTEKGKDVELRCDPISGHTALYWYRQSLGQGLEFLIYFQGNSAPDKSGLPSDRFSAERTGGSVSTLTIQRTQQEDSAVYLCASSLARGGDGYTFGSGTRLTVV.

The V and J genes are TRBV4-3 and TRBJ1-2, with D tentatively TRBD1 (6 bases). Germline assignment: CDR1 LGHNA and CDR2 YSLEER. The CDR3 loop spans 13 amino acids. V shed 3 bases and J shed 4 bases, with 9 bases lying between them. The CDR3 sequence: CASSQQGTYGYTF. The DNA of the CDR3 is TGCGCCAGCAGCCAGCAGGGGACCTATGGCTACACCTTC.

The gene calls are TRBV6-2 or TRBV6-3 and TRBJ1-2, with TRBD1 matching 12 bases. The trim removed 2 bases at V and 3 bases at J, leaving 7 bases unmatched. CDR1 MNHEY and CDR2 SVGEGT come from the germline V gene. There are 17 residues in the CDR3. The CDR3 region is CASSYLPGQGADYGYTF. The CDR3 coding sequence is TGTGCCAGCAGTTACCTACCGGGACAGGGGGCGGACTATGGCTACACCTTC.